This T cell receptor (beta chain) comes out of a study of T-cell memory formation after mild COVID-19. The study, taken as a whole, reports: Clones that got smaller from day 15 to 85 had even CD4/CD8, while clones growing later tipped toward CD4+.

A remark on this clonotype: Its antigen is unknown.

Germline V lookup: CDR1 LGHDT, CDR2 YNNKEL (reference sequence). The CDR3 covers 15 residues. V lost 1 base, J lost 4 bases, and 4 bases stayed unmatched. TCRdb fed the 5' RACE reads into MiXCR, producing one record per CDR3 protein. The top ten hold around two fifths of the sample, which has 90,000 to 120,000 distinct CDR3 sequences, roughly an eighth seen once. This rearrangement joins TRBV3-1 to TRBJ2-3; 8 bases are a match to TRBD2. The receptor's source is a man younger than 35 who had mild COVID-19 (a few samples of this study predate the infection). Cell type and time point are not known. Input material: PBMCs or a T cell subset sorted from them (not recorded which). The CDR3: CASSQVGGGSDTQYF. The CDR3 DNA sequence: TGTGCCAGCAGCCAAGTCGGGGGGGGCTCAGATACGCAGTATTTT.